This T cell receptor beta chain emerged from a study of T cells after yellow fever vaccination. Using its own MiXCR run on the 5' RACE reads, TCRdb lists one record per CDR3 protein. Here the sample spans roughly 310,000 distinct CDR3 sequences, around 4% being singletons. Germline V CDR1 and CDR2: SGHTA, FQGNSA. The CDR3 totals 14 residues. V gave up 7 bases and J gave up 7 bases; unmatched junction bases: 7. The clonotype comes from a man between 18 and 35 years old who received the YFV17D yellow fever vaccine. The chain combines TRBV7-2 with TRBJ2-2, with 9 bases that match TRBD2. The material was PBMCs, obtained on the day of the yellow fever booster vaccination. CDR3 nucleotide sequence: TGTGCCAGCAACATAGCGGGGGTGATCGGGGAGCTGTTTTTT. Translating gives CASNIAGVIGELFF.